These 30 T cell receptor beta chains originate from one sample sequenced in a study of shared clonotypes between healthy human individuals. The table came from immunoSEQ multiplex PCR; TCRdb's copy has only in-frame clones and leaves some out. The sample shows some 2,400,000 clones, approximately 96% of them seen only once. Sequencing used naive CD4+ T cells sorted from blood. Subset specified: CD45RA+ positively selected. Every receptor here comes from a young man in good health.

This sequence joins TRBV9 and TRBJ2-5, with 12 bases fitting TRBD2. J was trimmed by 5 bases and V by 3 bases; bases with no gene match: 8. The germline V gene encodes CDR1 SGDLS and CDR2 YYNGEE. The CDR3 has 16 residues. The CDR3 nucleotides read TGTGCCAGCAGCGCCGGTCTAGCGGGAGGGTATGAGACCCAGTACTTC. The encoded protein is CASSAGLAGGYETQYF.

To note about this clone: The same CDR3 arises from other DNA sequences in this sample as well. The chain links TRBV11-1 to TRBJ2-3; D not resolved. V was pared by 1 base and J by 3 bases, with 8 bases between. CDR1 is SGHAT and CDR2 is FQDESV in the germline V gene (reference sequence). This CDR3 is 14 amino acids long. CDR3 sequence reads: CASSLGRTTDTQYF. The CDR3 nucleotides are TGTGCCAGCAGCTTAGGTCGGACGACAGATACGCAGTATTTT.

This chain connects TRBV6-1 to TRBJ1-1, with 7 bases matching TRBD1. The junction had 4 bases not matched to a gene; V was cut back by 6 bases and J by 3 bases. This CDR3 has 13 residues. Looked up from germline, CDR1 is MNHNS and CDR2 is SASEGT. The DNA of the CDR3 is TGTGCCAGCAGGGCAGGGGGGGACACTGAAGCTTTCTTT. Its protein product is CASRAGGDTEAFF.

The sample holds one count of this clone. The chain carries TRBV11-2 and TRBJ2-7; 8 positions match TRBD2. CDR3 size: 16 residues. V trimming: 5 bases; J trimming: 2 bases; junction bases outside the gene matches: 11. Germline CDR1 is SGHAT and CDR2 is FQNNGV. The DNA of the CDR3 is TGTGCCAGCAGCCCCCGCGAGGGCGGGGGGCCCTACGAGCAGTACTTC. This codes for CASSPREGGGPYEQYF.

J is TRBJ1-4 and V is TRBV11-2; 8 bases align to TRBD1. Germline V CDR1 and CDR2: SGHAT, FQNNGV. V was pared by 5 bases and J by 8 bases, with 7 bases of the junction left unmatched. This CDR3 region has 14 residues. The CDR3 DNA reads TGTGCCAGCAGCGTGGACAGGGCGAGCGAAAAACTGTTTTTT. It specifies CASSVDRASEKLFF.

The chain links TRBV2 to TRBJ2-7, with 14 bases that match TRBD2. V lost 5 bases to trimming and J lost 7 bases; unmatched junction nucleotides: 7. The CDR3 totals 15 residues. From germline, CDR1 is SNHLY and CDR2 FYNNEI. CDR3 in DNA: TGTGCCAGCAGTCGCCCCGGGACTAGCGGGGGTGAGCAGTACTTC. Translation gives CASSRPGTSGGEQYF.

This chain uses TRBV6-1 with TRBJ2-5; a weak D match, TRBD1 (5 bases). The CDR3 consists of 12 residues. Germline CDR1 is MNHNS and CDR2 is SASEGT. CDR3 in amino acids: CAMGLNQETQYF. The DNA of the CDR3 is TGTGCGATGGGGCTAAACCAAGAGACCCAGTACTTC.

CDR3 sequence reads: CASSVDEGVTEAFF. CDR3 DNA: TGTGCCAGCAGCGTAGACGAAGGGGTCACTGAAGCTTTCTTT. The chain couples TRBV9 to TRBJ1-1; the D gene is possibly TRBD1 (5 bases). The CDR3 spans 14 residues. Germline assignment: CDR1 SGDLS and CDR2 YYNGEE. V was clipped by 0 bases and J by 4 bases, with 10 bases between them. Looking up the rest from reference TRBV9 and TRBJ1-1 gives the full variable domain: DSGVTQTPKHLITATGQRVTLRCSPRSGDLSVYWYQQSLDQGLQFLIQYYNGEERAKGNILERFSAQQFPDLHSELNLSSLELGDSALYFCASSVDEGVTEAFFGQGTRLTVV.

The V gene is TRBV4-2, the J gene TRBJ2-7; possible D gene TRBD2, 5 bases. The germline V gene has CDR1 LGHNA and CDR2 YNFKEQ. The ends were cut back, 0 bases at V and 0 bases at J, with 9 bases in the middle. The CDR3 runs 15 residues. The DNA of the CDR3 is TGTGCCAGCAGCCAAGACTCCGGGGACTCCTACGAGCAGTACTTC. Translation gives CASSQDSGDSYEQYF.

This chain uses TRBV5-1 with TRBJ2-3; 9 bases agree with TRBD2. V was clipped by 5 bases and J by 4 bases; unmatched bases: 8. Germline assignment: CDR1 SGHRS and CDR2 YFSETQ. The CDR3 runs 15 residues. For the CDR3, the DNA is TGCGCCAGCAGGCGCGGGGGGGCAGGCGCAGATACGCAGTATTTT. This gives the protein CASRRGGAGADTQYF.

The rearrangement links TRBV19 to TRBJ1-2; 7 nucleotides agree with TRBD1. This CDR3 comprises 12 residues. J lost 8 bases, V lost 5 bases, and 5 bases had no gene match. Germline values: CDR1 LNHDA, CDR2 SQIVND (reference sequence). As DNA, the CDR3 is TGTGCCAGTAGTTCGACAGGGAACGGCTACACCTTC. It encodes CASSSTGNGYTF.

This clone occurred once. The gene calls are TRBV13 and TRBJ2-4; D is tentatively TRBD1 or TRBD2 (5 bases each). The CDR3 length is 15 residues. Germline V CDR1 and CDR2: PRHDT, FYEKMQ (reference sequence). V was trimmed by 5 bases and J by 0 bases, leaving 11 bases between them. CDR3 loop: CASSLGTLAKNIQYF. The CDR3, as DNA: TGTGCCAGCAGCCTCGGGACCCTAGCCAAAAACATTCAGTACTTC.

The gene calls are TRBV5-1 and TRBJ2-3, with D hard to call. CDR1 is SGHRS, CDR2 YFSETQ, per germline. Between the trimmed V and J ends, which lost 0 bases and 0 bases, there was a span of 8 bases. The CDR3 runs 15 residues. CDR3 nucleotide sequence: TGCGCCAGCAGCTTGGTTGCGGAGAGCACAGATACGCAGTATTTT. It translates to CASSLVAESTDTQYF.

On this clone itself: The same CDR3 arises from other DNA sequences in this sample as well. The chain employs TRBV30 and TRBJ2-2, with D uncertain. Germline CDR1 and CDR2: GTSNPN and SVGIG (reference sequence). The CDR3 covers 13 residues. V was cut by 3 bases and J by 4 bases, with 9 bases left in between. CDR3 in DNA: TGTGCCTGGAGCGTACTCTTCACCGGGGAGCTGTTTTTT. Translation gives CAWSVLFTGELFF.

The chain joins TRBV5-4 to TRBJ2-2, with 10 bases aligning to TRBD2. Trimming cost V 5 bases and J 5 bases; bases outside gene matches: 3. The CDR3 runs to 14 residues. Germline CDR1 SGHNT, CDR2 YYREEE (reference sequence). The DNA for the CDR3 is TGTGCCAGCAGTCTAGCGGGAGAAACCGGGGAGCTGTTTTTT. Translated: CASSLAGETGELFF.

The rearrangement uses TRBV7-8 and TRBJ1-2; the D gene is possibly TRBD1 (6 bases). V was cut by 7 bases and J by 3 bases, with 15 bases left in between. The CDR3 is 14 amino acids. In germline, CDR1 is SGHVS, CDR2 FQNEAQ. CDR3 DNA: TGTGCCAGCACCGCTCGGGAGGGGGACTATGGCTACACCTTC. This encodes CASTAREGDYGYTF.

This clone was recorded once. The J gene is TRBJ2-7, the V gene TRBV4-1; D is unresolved. CDR3 length: 15 residues. Per the germline V gene, CDR1 is MGHRA and CDR2 is YSYEKL. With 0 bases removed from V and 3 bases from J, the gap between germline ends came to 12 bases. Here the CDR3 reads CASSQDIGPNYEQYF. CDR3 sequence (DNA): TGCGCCAGCAGCCAAGATATCGGGCCCAACTACGAGCAGTACTTC.

This clone has only one observation. The chain combines TRBV6-6 with TRBJ2-2, with TRBD1 identical over 9 bases. This CDR3 spans 15 amino acids. Germline assignment: CDR1 MNHNY and CDR2 SVGAGI (reference sequence). J was trimmed by 4 bases and V by 3 bases; bases with no gene match: 3. The CDR3 here is CASSYGTGITGELFF. DNA of the CDR3: TGTGCCAGCAGTTATGGGACAGGGATCACCGGGGAGCTGTTTTTT.

The chain carries TRBV15 and TRBJ1-4; 9 nucleotides agree with TRBD1. From germline, CDR1 is LNHNV and CDR2 YYDKDF (reference sequence). Unmatched junction bases numbered 14, after V lost 1 base and J lost 14 bases. The CDR3 has 16 amino acids. The CDR3 DNA is TGTGCCACCAGCAGAGTACCCACCCCCGGGACAGGGTGGCTGTTTTTT. This gives the protein CATSRVPTPGTGWLFF.

This clone was recorded only once. CDR3 coding DNA: TGTGCCAGCAGTCGGGCGATTGACAGGGGCACTGAAGCTTTCTTT. Translation: CASSRAIDRGTEAFF. The V gene is TRBV6-5, the J gene TRBJ1-1; 8 bases align to TRBD1. Germline V CDR1 and CDR2: MNHEY, SVGAGI. With V trimmed by 5 bases and J by 4 bases, 9 bases remained unmatched. This CDR3 is 15 amino acids long.

This chain connects TRBV7-2 to TRBJ2-7; 8 bases are a match to TRBD2. The CDR3 length is 13 residues. V lost 3 bases and J lost 7; bases outside the gene matches: 5. Germline V gene sequence: CDR1 SGHTA, CDR2 FQGNSA. The CDR3 sequence: CASSFGTSREQYF. The CDR3 DNA follows: TGTGCCAGCAGCTTCGGGACTAGTCGGGAGCAGTACTTC.

The J gene is TRBJ1-6, the V gene TRBV30; D may be TRBD1 (5 bases). The CDR3 totals 13 residues. The germline V and J ends were trimmed by 4 bases and 10 bases, with 14 bases remaining between them. CDR1 and CDR2 (germline): GTSNPN, SVGIG (reference sequence). The CDR3 protein is CAWMAGILSPLHF. As DNA, the CDR3 is TGTGCCTGGATGGCAGGGATTTTATCACCCCTCCACTTT. Using reference TRBV30 and TRBJ1-6 for the parts outside the CDR3, the full variable domain is SQTIHQWPATLVQPVGSPLSLECTVEGTSNPNLYWYRQAAGRGLQLLFYSVGIGQISSEVPQNLSASRPQDRQFILSSKKLLLSDSGFYLCAWMAGILSPLHFGNGTRLTVT.

This clone has just one count. The rearrangement uses TRBV10-2 and TRBJ2-5; 9 nucleotides match TRBD2. V shed 6 bases, J shed 5 bases, and the junction held 13 bases outside the gene matches. CDR1 is WSHSY and CDR2 is SAAADI in the germline V gene. This CDR3 is built from 16 residues. As DNA, the CDR3 is TGCGCCAGCAGCCGAGCGGGGGGCCTCCTCCAGGAGACCCAGTACTTC. It yields the protein CASSRAGGLLQETQYF.

V gene TRBV12-5 combines with J gene TRBJ2-1; 7 bases are a match to TRBD2. The CDR3 loop spans 16 amino acids. Germline-derived CDR1 and CDR2 are LGHNT and FRNRAP. With 6 bases clipped from V and 4 bases from J, the junction kept 12 bases outside the gene matches. In nucleotides, the CDR3 is TGTGCTAGTGGCTCCCCGACTAGCAGAACATACAATGAGCAGTTCTTC. Protein: CASGSPTSRTYNEQFF.

The CDR3: CASSLAHLNYGYTF. The CDR3 nucleotides read TGTGCCAGCAGCTTAGCACATCTTAACTATGGCTACACCTTC. The gene calls are TRBV7-8 and TRBJ1-2; D remains unclear. This CDR3 is built from 14 residues. Germline V gene sequence: CDR1 SGHVS, CDR2 FQNEAQ. V lost 0 bases, J lost 1 base, and 6 bases lay in between. The full variable domain, its missing parts supplied by reference TRBV7-8 and TRBJ1-2, is GAGVSQSPRYKVAKRGQDVALRCDPISGHVSLFWYQQALGQGPEFLTYFQNEAQLDKSGLPSDRFFAERPEGSVSTLKIQRTQQEDSAVYLCASSLAHLNYGYTFGSGTRLTVV.

With respect to this clone: Other nucleotide sequences in the sample specify the same CDR3. V is TRBV30 and J is TRBJ1-6; D is unresolved. V was shortened by 2 bases and J by 7 bases, with 6 bases between the two germline ends. This CDR3 spans 12 amino acids. The germline gives CDR1 GTSNPN, CDR2 SVGIG (reference sequence). CDR3 residues: CAWSPPNSPLHF. CDR3 in DNA: TGTGCCTGGAGTCCCCCGAATTCACCCCTCCACTTT.

With regard to this clone: Other nucleotide sequences in the sample specify the same CDR3. The chain recombines TRBV10-3 with TRBJ2-7, with 8 positions matching TRBD2. Per germline, CDR1 ENHRY and CDR2 SYGVKD. The V segment lost 0 bases and the J segment 4 bases; nucleotides outside the gene matches: 2. The CDR3 length is 14 residues. The CDR3: CAISESASGYEQYF. The CDR3 coding sequence is TGTGCCATCAGTGAGTCGGCTAGCGGGTACGAGCAGTACTTC.

This clone was detected once. The chain is built from TRBV7-9 and TRBJ1-1; the match to TRBD1 covers 8 bases. CDR1 SEHNR and CDR2 FQNEAQ come from the germline V gene (reference sequence). The CDR3 has 15 residues. J lost 1 base, V lost 7 bases, and 8 bases had no gene match. The CDR3 DNA sequence: TGTGCCAGCATCCCTCACAGGGGGACGAACACTGAAGCTTTCTTT. It encodes CASIPHRGTNTEAFF.

The V and J genes are TRBV29-1 and TRBJ1-6; D is unclear. Germline CDR1 is SQVTM and CDR2 is ANQGSEA. Trimming removed 7 bases at V and 6 bases at J, with 13 bases between. The CDR3 consists of 13 residues. CDR3 amino acids: CSAGPGPNSPLHF. The CDR3 DNA reads TGCAGCGCCGGCCCGGGCCCTAATTCACCCCTCCACTTT. The full variable domain, its missing parts supplied by reference TRBV29-1 and TRBJ1-6, is SAVISQKPSRDICQRGTSLTIQCQVDSQVTMMFWYRQQPGQSLTLIATANQGSEATYESGFVIDKFPISRPNLTFSTLTVSNMSPEDSSIYLCSAGPGPNSPLHFGNGTRLTVT.

V usage is TRBV9 and J usage is TRBJ2-1, with TRBD2 matching 7 bases. The CDR3 is 14 residues long. From germline, CDR1 is SGDLS and CDR2 YYNGEE. The V gene end was trimmed by 0 bases and the J gene end by 5 bases; junction bases not matched to a gene: 2. The CDR3 coding sequence is TGTGCCAGCAGCGTAGCCGGGACTAACAATGAGCAGTTCTTC. This codes for CASSVAGTNNEQFF.